These T cell receptor beta chains were read from a single sample in a study of sequential checkpoint blockade in melanoma. Assay: immunoSEQ multiplex PCR; the TCRdb copy retains only in-frame clones and omits some. The table includes 20,000 to 25,000 clones, around 26% detected once. This specimen consisted of tumor tissue (inferred from file names), obtained from a patient given nivolumab and ipilimumab in sequence. Receptors originate from a human donor with melanoma. Each CDR3 is given with its conserved first and last residue. The order of the fields is J gene, CDR3 length, clone size, D gene, V gene, CDR3 DNA, CDR3 protein. A D gene is named only where the DNA matches it firmly. Expanded clones get a size class; other rows say once, few or many, or leave the size out.

TRBJ2-4,14,.,.,TRBV19,TGTGCCACCCAACAGGGCAGCGACAAAAACATTCAGTACTTC,CATQQGSDKNIQYF
TRBJ1-1,17,few,.,TRBV7-6,TGTGCCAGCAGCCACACAGAGGGGGGGAAGGTCGGCACTGAAGCTTTCTTT,CASSHTEGGKVGTEAFF
TRBJ1-5,16,few,TRBD1,TRBV28,TGTGCCAGCAGTTTACCTCAGGGGGCGTTCAATCAGCCCCAGCATTTT,CASSLPQGAFNQPQHF
TRBJ1-2,13,many,.,TRBV6-8,TGTGCCAGCAGCGCGGGGCTAGGCTATGGCTACACCTTC,CASSAGLGYGYTF
TRBJ2-7,14,.,TRBD2,TRBV9,TGTGCCAGCAGTGTGCGGGAGGCCAACTACGAGCAGTACTTC,CASSVREANYEQYF
TRBJ2-7,15,few,.,TRBV1,TGCGCCAGCAGCCCAACCCGAACAGCAACCTACGAGCAGTACTTC,CASSPTRTATYEQYF
TRBJ1-2,14,few,TRBD1,TRBV9,TGTGCCAGCAGCATCAGACAGGGGTTAAGTGGCTACACCTTC,CASSIRQGLSGYTF
TRBJ2-2,12,.,.,TRBV28,TGTGCCAGCAGCCAGTACACCGGGGAGCTGTTTTTT,CASSQYTGELFF
TRBJ1-1,14,.,.,TRBV6-8,TGTGCCATCAAACTTCTGGCAACGAACACTGAAGCTTTCTTT,CAIKLLATNTEAFF
TRBJ1-6,14,.,TRBD1,TRBV4-1,TGCGCCAGCAGCCTTGGGACAGGGAATTCACCCCTCCACTTT,CASSLGTGNSPLHF
TRBJ2-3,15,.,.,TRBV18,TGTGCCAGCTCCACGCGGGGCCTCCTGACAGATACGCAGTATTTT,CASSTRGLLTDTQYF
TRBJ2-1,16,.,TRBD2,TRBV23-1,TGCGCCAGCAGCCAAGTAAAGGGACTAGGGAACAATGAGCAGTTCTTC,CASSQVKGLGNNEQFF
TRBJ2-3,15,.,.,TRBV9,TGTGCCAGCACTGATAGGGGTGATTTTGGAGATACGCAGTATTTT,CASTDRGDFGDTQYF
TRBJ1-5,14,.,.,TRBV19,TGTGCCAGTAGTATAGACCAGGGCGGTCAGCCCCAGCATTTT,CASSIDQGGQPQHF
TRBJ1-2,12,.,.,TRBV28,TGTGCCAGCAGTTACCCCTGGGGCGGCTACACCTTC,CASSYPWGGYTF
TRBJ1-1,15,.,.,TRBV9,TGTGCCAGCAGCGTAGCAAGCGTCATGAACACTGAAGCTTTCTTT,CASSVASVMNTEAFF
TRBJ1-5,14,few,.,TRBV14,TGTGCCAGCGACTGGGGTTATAGCAATCAGCCCCAGCATTTT,CASDWGYSNQPQHF
TRBJ1-6,14,.,.,TRBV11-3,TGTGCCAGCAGCTTATACAGTTATAATTCACCCCTCCACTTT,CASSLYSYNSPLHF
TRBJ2-1,16,.,TRBD2,TRBV30,TGTGCCTGGAGTATAAGGGGACTAGAATCCTACAATGAGCAGTTCTTC,CAWSIRGLESYNEQFF
TRBJ2-3,14,.,.,TRBV25-1,TGTGCCAGCAGCGACCCCGCAGGGGCAGATACGCAGTATTTT,CASSDPAGADTQYF
TRBJ2-3,15,.,TRBD2,TRBV28,TGTGCCACCAGACCGAGCGGGAGGGGAACAGATACGCAGTATTTT,CATRPSGRGTDTQYF
TRBJ2-7,12,few,.,TRBV6-8,TGTGCCAGCAGTTACCCAGGGGTCGAGCAGTACTTC,CASSYPGVEQYF
TRBJ1-2,13,.,TRBD1,TRBV19,TGTGCCACCCGGACAGGGGTCCCCGGTGGCTACACCTTC,CATRTGVPGGYTF
TRBJ2-1,17,few,TRBD2,TRBV11-3,TGTGCCAGCAGCTTTTCGGTAGCGGGCGCTCTCTACAATGAGCAGTTCTTC,CASSFSVAGALYNEQFF
TRBJ1-1,14,.,.,TRBV19,TGTGCCAGTACCGGCAGGGGCTTGAACACTGAAGCTTTCTTT,CASTGRGLNTEAFF
TRBJ2-7,13,.,.,TRBV30,TGTGCCTGGAGTGTAACGGGGCCGCGCGAGCAGTACTTC,CAWSVTGPREQYF
TRBJ2-1,15,.,.,TRBV11-3,TGTGCCAGCAGCTTAGGCCCTCCAGGAGACAATGAGCAGTTCTTC,CASSLGPPGDNEQFF
TRBJ2-7,12,few,.,TRBV2,TGTGCCAGCAGCTCAGGAGCCTACGAGCAGTACTTC,CASSSGAYEQYF
TRBJ2-5,15,.,TRBD2,TRBV6-8,TGTGCCAGCAGTTACGGGGGGGGTCTCCAAGAGACCCAGTACTTC,CASSYGGGLQETQYF
TRBJ2-3,13,.,.,TRBV6-8,TGTGCCAGCGCGTATACTAGCACAGATACGCAGTATTTT,CASAYTSTDTQYF
TRBJ2-7,13,few,TRBD2,TRBV30,TGTGCCTGGATAGGACTAGACAACTACGAGCAGTACTTC,CAWIGLDNYEQYF
TRBJ1-1,11,.,.,TRBV6-7,TGTGCCAGCAGTGTTGGCACTGAAGCTTTCTTT,CASSVGTEAFF
TRBJ2-3,14,.,.,TRBV6-8,TGTGCCAGCAGATTGGGGGTAGGTCAAGATACGCAGTATTTT,CASRLGVGQDTQYF
TRBJ1-2,14,few,TRBD1,TRBV28,TGTGCCAGCAGCAGGACAGGGCGTGACTATGGCTACACCTTC,CASSRTGRDYGYTF
TRBJ2-2,15,.,.,TRBV10-3,TGTGCCATCAGTGAGTCGGCAGGGGACACCGGGGAGCTGTTTTTT,CAISESAGDTGELFF
TRBJ1-6,14,.,.,TRBV19,TGTGCCAGTAACACCGGGACTGACTATTCACCCCTCCACTTT,CASNTGTDYSPLHF
TRBJ2-3,16,few,.,TRBV10-3,TGTGCCATCAGTGAGTTATTTCTGGACAGTACAGATACGCAGTATTTT,CAISELFLDSTDTQYF
TRBJ2-7,14,.,TRBD1,TRBV6-8,TGTGCCACCTCACAGGACAGGGTAAAGGCCGAGCAGTACTTC,CATSQDRVKAEQYF
TRBJ1-5,14,.,.,TRBV28,TGTGCCAGCAGTTTATGGGGGGAAAGTCAGCCCCAGCATTTT,CASSLWGESQPQHF
TRBJ1-2,15,many,TRBD1,TRBV7-6,TGTGCTAGCAGCTTACGATTGGGACAGAACTATGGCTACACCTTC,CASSLRLGQNYGYTF
TRBJ2-5,14,few,.,TRBV11-3,TGTGCCAGCAGCGGCCGGGACTCTCAAGAGACCCAGTACTTC,CASSGRDSQETQYF
TRBJ1-1,13,few,.,TRBV6-7,TGTGCCAGCAGGGGAGGACAGCTGACTGAAGCTTTCTTT,CASRGGQLTEAFF
TRBJ1-2,15,.,TRBD1,TRBV5-1,TGCGCCAGCAGCTTGGCTCCAGGGGGCGACTATGGCTACACCTTC,CASSLAPGGDYGYTF
TRBJ2-1,14,.,TRBD2,TRBV19,TGTGCCAGTAAAATCGGGAGGGCCTCGGATGAGCAGTTCTTC,CASKIGRASDEQFF
TRBJ1-2,17,.,.,TRBV30,TGTGCCTGGAACTGTACGTGTCAGCACGTCATCCTCTATGGCTACACCTTC,CAWNCTCQHVILYGYTF
TRBJ2-7,17,many,TRBD2,TRBV27,TGTGCCAGCAGTCCCGGACTAGCGGGCCCAAGCTCCTACGAGCAGTACTTC,CASSPGLAGPSSYEQYF
TRBJ2-7,15,few,TRBD2,TRBV6-8,TGTGCCAGCAGTTACGGGGGACTAGCTTACGACGAGCAGTACTTC,CASSYGGLAYDEQYF
TRBJ1-5,13,few,.,TRBV6-8,TGTGCCAGCAACTACAGGGGCAATCAGCCCCAGCATTTT,CASNYRGNQPQHF
TRBJ1-1,17,many,.,TRBV11-3,TGTGCCAGCAGCCTTCCCCCCCCTTACAGGAGTAACACTGAAGCTTTCTTT,CASSLPPPYRSNTEAFF
TRBJ2-1,15,.,TRBD2,TRBV14,TGTGCCAGCAGCCTGGGAGCGGGAGGGGTCAATGAGCAGTTCTTC,CASSLGAGGVNEQFF